The entry below describes one TCR beta chain. The sample is drawn from a study of sequential checkpoint blockade in melanoma. The V gene lost 0 bases and the J gene lost 3 bases, with 17 bases spanning the gap. The V gene's germline CDR1 is SGDLS and CDR2 YYNGEE. This CDR3 is built from 17 residues. Described treatment: randomized to nivolumab then ipilimumab (arm A) or the reverse (arm B). Live CD3+CD8+ CD19− CD56− cells were sorted from PBMCs. This table comes from immunoSEQ multiplex PCR, and its TCRdb copy is limited to in-frame clones, with some not included. This table holds about 21,000 clones, more than 80% found once.

This TCR was sampled from a human donor with melanoma. The genes are TRBV9 and TRBJ2-3; D possibly corresponds to TRBD2 (6 bases). The source was CD8+ T cells sorted from blood (inferred from file names), collected from a patient given nivolumab and ipilimumab in sequence. Here the CDR3 reads CASSVGPSEGWTDTQYF. CDR3 coding DNA: TGTGCCAGCAGCGTAGGACCGTCGGAGGGGTGGACAGATACGCAGTATTTT.